The 29 T cell receptor beta chains given below trace back to one sample, sequenced in a study of T cell responses to AZD1222 COVID-19 vaccine. Some clones are missing from TCRdb's copy, which holds only in-frame ones; the method was immunoSEQ multiplex PCR. This table holds 100,000 to 150,000 clones, about 85% found once. This specimen consisted of peripheral blood, obtained on day 0 of AZD1222 vaccination. The receptors originated from an adult in good health.

The chain uses TRBV4-1 and TRBJ2-5; 7 bases are a match to TRBD1. From germline, CDR1 is MGHRA and CDR2 YSYEKL. The CDR3 is made up of 15 amino acids. Trimming cost V 4 bases and J 3 bases; bases outside gene matches: 8. This CDR3 reads CASSPRETGEETQYF. CDR3 DNA: TGCGCCAGCAGCCCGAGGGAAACAGGGGAAGAGACCCAGTACTTC.

This clone was observed a single time. The rearrangement uses TRBV12-5 and TRBJ2-2; D is undetermined. The germline V gene encodes CDR1 LGHNT and CDR2 FRNRAP. V shed 6 bases and J shed 5 bases, with 4 bases lying between them. This CDR3 region has 11 residues. The CDR3 is CASGRTGELFF. As DNA, the CDR3 is TGTGCTAGTGGCCGGACCGGGGAGCTGTTTTTT.

The chain recombines TRBV9 with TRBJ2-7; TRBD2 matches 15 bases. V lost 0 bases, J lost 2 bases, and 0 bases stayed unmatched. Germline V lookup: CDR1 SGDLS, CDR2 YYNGEE. The CDR3 is 16 residues long. DNA for the CDR3: TGTGCCAGCAGCGTAGGGACTAGCGGGAGGGCCTACGAGCAGTACTTC. This translates into CASSVGTSGRAYEQYF.

The CDR3: CASRASGTPGTQYF. CDR3 DNA: TGTGCCAGCAGGGCCTCGGGGACACCCGGGACCCAGTACTTC. The J gene is TRBJ2-5, the V gene TRBV6-5, with TRBD1 as a possible D gene (6 bases). CDR1 MNHEY and CDR2 SVGAGI come from the germline V gene. V lost 6 bases to trimming and J lost 7 bases, with 18 bases between them. This CDR3 is 14 amino acids long.

J is TRBJ1-1 and V is TRBV29-1, with 8 bases aligning to TRBD1. CDR3 size: 12 residues. Trimming removed 6 bases from V and 8 bases from J; junction bases left unmatched: 8. The germline CDR1 and CDR2 sequences are SQVTM and ANQGSEA. CDR3 loop: CSVNRGMVEAFF. As DNA, the CDR3 is TGCAGCGTGAACAGGGGGATGGTCGAAGCTTTCTTT.

This chain uses TRBV6-5 with TRBJ1-5, with TRBD1 matching over 8 bases. Losses at the gene ends were 6 bases for V and 2 bases for J; bases not matched to a gene: 3. Germline CDR1 is MNHEY and CDR2 is SVGAGI. The CDR3 has 14 amino acids. The CDR3 DNA reads as TGTGCCAGCAGCGCACAGGGGGGCAATCAGCCCCAGCATTTT. It translates to CASSAQGGNQPQHF.

The chain uses TRBV19 and TRBJ1-2; maybe TRBD1 (6 bases). V lost 9 bases and J 8 bases, leaving 19 bases between the germline ends. The CDR3 length is 13 residues. The germline gives CDR1 LNHDA, CDR2 SQIVND (reference sequence). The CDR3, as DNA: TGTGCCAGCCGACAGGACGGGACCATCGGCTACACCTTC. Its protein is CASRQDGTIGYTF.

This rearrangement joins TRBV7-6 to TRBJ2-1, with D possibly TRBD2 on 5 matching bases. This CDR3 has 16 amino acids. Germline V gene data show CDR1 as SGHVS and CDR2 as FNYEAQ. The V end was cut by 1 base, the J end by 6 bases, with 16 bases between. The CDR3 DNA follows: TGTGCCAGCAGCTTAGTCAGCGGCGAGGCCCCCAATGAGCAGTTCTTC. As protein: CASSLVSGEAPNEQFF.

The chain uses TRBV24-1 and TRBJ2-3; D is tentatively TRBD1 or TRBD2 (5 bases each). The germline V gene encodes CDR1 KGHDR and CDR2 SFDVKD. The V end lost 4 bases, the J end lost 6 bases, and 16 bases lay between the germline ends. The CDR3 covers 15 residues. CDR3 sequence reads: CATSERPGRGDTQYF. In DNA, the CDR3 is TGTGCCACCAGTGAACGCCCGGGGCGCGGGGATACGCAGTATTTT.

The chain uses TRBV10-2 and TRBJ2-2; 8 positions match TRBD2. Germline lookup yields CDR1 WSHSY and CDR2 SAAADI. This CDR3 comprises 16 residues. In nucleotides, the CDR3 is TGCCCCCGCAGCCGCCCCACTAGCGGAAGCACCGGGGAGCTGTTTTTT. Residues: CPRSRPTSGSTGELFF.

The V and J genes are TRBV29-1 and TRBJ2-1, with D hard to call. The CDR3 spans 13 residues. The ends were cut back, 6 bases at V and 0 bases at J, with 9 bases in the middle. CDR1 is SQVTM, CDR2 ANQGSEA, per germline. This chain's CDR3 is CSVSQSSYNEQFF. The CDR3, as DNA: TGCAGCGTCAGCCAGAGCTCCTACAATGAGCAGTTCTTC.

The CDR3 spells CASSLGENLNQPQHF. The CDR3, as DNA: TGCGCCAGCAGCCTAGGAGAAAATCTTAATCAGCCCCAGCATTTT. This chain connects TRBV5-1 to TRBJ1-5; no definite D call. CDR1 SGHRS and CDR2 YFSETQ come from the germline V gene. CDR3 size: 15 residues. Between the trimmed V and J ends, which lost 4 bases and 4 bases, there was a span of 15 bases.

The chain employs TRBV5-1 and TRBJ1-5; D not certain. Germline-derived CDR1 and CDR2 are SGHRS and YFSETQ. Trimming took off 0 bases at V and 2 bases at J, with 6 bases between the two ends. This CDR3 contains 14 residues. This CDR3 reads CASSLEAGNQPQHF. The CDR3 DNA is TGCGCCAGCAGCTTGGAGGCAGGCAATCAGCCCCAGCATTTT.

The genes are TRBV24-1 and TRBJ2-5, with a weak D call TRBD1 (5 bases). This CDR3 comprises 15 residues. CDR1 KGHDR and CDR2 SFDVKD come from the germline V gene. V lost 6 bases and J 5 bases, leaving 18 bases between the germline ends. This CDR3 is CATSFGAGGRETQYF. As DNA, the CDR3 is TGTGCCACCAGTTTTGGGGCAGGTGGGCGGGAGACCCAGTACTTC.

This sequence joins TRBV27 and TRBJ2-1; 10 positions match TRBD2. Germline CDR1 and CDR2: MNHEY and SMNVEV (reference sequence). The CDR3 is 15 residues long. Trimming removed 4 bases from V and 6 bases from J; junction bases left unmatched: 6. This chain's CDR3 is CASSSERGGLNEQFF. The CDR3 DNA reads as TGTGCCAGCAGTTCCGAGCGGGGGGGCCTCAATGAGCAGTTCTTC.

The genes are TRBV27 and TRBJ2-2; 10 bases are shared with TRBD2. The CDR3 is 17 residues long. Germline-derived CDR1 and CDR2 are MNHEY and SMNVEV (reference sequence). V trimming: 0 bases; J trimming: 7 bases; junction bases outside the gene matches: 8. The CDR3 region has the DNA TGTGCCAGCAGTTTATCCGCTAGCGGGAGCTCGGTCGGGGAGCTGTTTTTT. This translates into CASSLSASGSSVGELFF.

The chain recombines TRBV10-3 with TRBJ1-2; tentatively, D is TRBD1 (5 bases). The germline gives CDR1 ENHRY, CDR2 SYGVKD. The length of the CDR3 is 15 residues. Trimming took off 0 bases at V and 2 bases at J, with 10 bases between the two ends. CDR3 DNA sequence: TGTGCCATCAGTGAGTCGGACAACGTAAACTATGGCTACACCTTC. Its translation is CAISESDNVNYGYTF.

This clone showed up just once. The CDR3 loop reads CASSLTGGREPQHF. CDR3 in DNA: TGTGCCAGCAGTCTCACAGGGGGGCGGGAGCCCCAGCATTTT. This chain connects TRBV28 to TRBJ1-5; TRBD1 matches at 8 bases. Germline V gives CDR1 MDHEN, CDR2 SYDVKM. V lost 5 bases and J lost 8; bases outside the gene matches: 8. This CDR3 comprises 14 residues.

The genes are TRBV6-4 and TRBJ2-2; D is uncertain. The germline CDR1 and CDR2 sequences are MRHNA and SNTAGT. V gave up 3 bases and J gave up 5 bases, with 10 bases separating them. The CDR3 sequence is 14 residues long. The CDR3 reads CASSEGWSTGELFF. Here the CDR3 DNA reads TGTGCCAGCAGTGAAGGGTGGAGTACCGGGGAGCTGTTTTTT.

The V call is TRBV18, the J call TRBJ1-6; 10 nucleotides match TRBD1. Losses at the gene ends were 5 bases for V and 8 bases for J; bases not matched to a gene: 6. This CDR3 has 15 amino acids. Germline loops: CDR1 KGHSH, CDR2 LQKENI. The CDR3: CASSRDRGGDSPLHF. The DNA for the CDR3 is TGTGCCAGCTCAAGGGACAGGGGAGGTGATTCACCCCTCCACTTT.

This chain uses TRBV28 with TRBJ1-1; D unresolved. The V end lost 5 bases, the J end lost 4 bases, and 17 bases lay between the germline ends. The germline gives CDR1 MDHEN, CDR2 SYDVKM. The CDR3 runs to 15 residues. CDR3 in amino acids: CASSAGSAGATEAFF. CDR3 nucleotides: TGTGCCAGCAGTGCTGGGTCGGCAGGAGCCACTGAAGCTTTCTTT. The entire variable domain, with the rest obtained from reference TRBV28 and TRBJ1-1, is as follows: DVKVTQSSRYLVKRTGEKVFLECVQDMDHENMFWYRQDPGLGLRLIYFSYDVKMKEKGDIPEGYSVSREKKERFSLILESASTNQTSMYLCASSAGSAGATEAFFGQGTRLTVV.

The chain carries TRBV7-9 and TRBJ1-4, with D possibly TRBD1 on 5 matching bases. In germline, CDR1 is SEHNR, CDR2 FQNEAQ (reference sequence). This CDR3 spans 16 amino acids. The V end lost 0 bases, the J end lost 5 bases, and 13 bases lay between the germline ends. The chain's CDR3 is CASSLAGRRGNEKLFF. CDR3 DNA: TGTGCCAGCAGCTTAGCGGGGCGTCGGGGGAATGAAAAACTGTTTTTT.

The V gene is TRBV6-1, the J gene TRBJ1-3; D is possibly TRBD1 (5 bases). With 1 base removed from V and 4 bases from J, the gap between germline ends came to 11 bases. CDR3 size: 15 residues. Germline V gene data show CDR1 as MNHNS and CDR2 as SASEGT. The CDR3 spells CASSEDMGLGNTIYF. In DNA, the CDR3 is TGTGCCAGCAGTGAAGATATGGGGCTAGGAAACACCATATATTTT.

CDR3 amino acids: CASSVGDTGELFF. CDR3 sequence (DNA): TGTGCCAGCAGCGTAGGGGACACCGGGGAGCTGTTTTTT. The chain is built from TRBV9 and TRBJ2-2; D is uncertain. The CDR3 is 13 amino acids. Germline CDR1 is SGDLS and CDR2 is YYNGEE. V dropped 0 bases and J dropped 3 bases, with 3 bases sitting between them.

This chain joins TRBV7-9 and TRBJ2-1, with 10 bases that match TRBD2. Germline assignment: CDR1 SEHNR and CDR2 FQNEAQ (reference sequence). V was pared by 1 base and J by 8 bases, with 8 bases of the junction left unmatched. The CDR3 covers 16 residues. CDR3 amino acids: CASSLVRLAGVDEQFF. The CDR3, as DNA: TGTGCCAGCAGCTTAGTACGCCTAGCGGGAGTAGATGAGCAGTTCTTC.

This rearrangement joins TRBV9 to TRBJ2-7, with D tentatively TRBD1 or TRBD2 (5 bases each). Germline V gene lookup returns CDR1 SGDLS and CDR2 YYNGEE. V was cut by 2 bases and J by 7 bases, with 16 bases left in between. The CDR3 spans 14 residues. CDR3 loop: CASSVGTLLGEQYF. CDR3 nucleotide sequence: TGTGCCAGCAGCGTCGGGACCCTTTTGGGAGAGCAGTACTTC.

This chain joins TRBV5-1 and TRBJ2-2; 10 nucleotides line up with TRBD1. Trimming removed 8 bases from V and 0 bases from J; junction bases left unmatched: 1. Germline CDR1 SGHRS, CDR2 YFSETQ. The CDR3 runs 14 residues. Here the CDR3 reads CASGQGANTGELFF. CDR3 sequence (DNA): TGCGCCAGTGGACAGGGGGCGAACACCGGGGAGCTGTTTTTT. The complete variable domain, with remaining parts taken from reference TRBV5-1 and TRBJ2-2, reads KAGVTQTPRYLIKTRGQQVTLSCSPISGHRSVSWYQQTPGQGLQFLFEYFSETQRNKGNFPGRFSGRQFSNSRSEMNVSTLELGDSALYLCASGQGANTGELFFGEGSRLTVL.

The chain combines TRBV4-2 with TRBJ2-5; TRBD1 or TRBD2 may be the D gene (5 bases each). Germline CDR1 and CDR2: LGHNA and YNFKEQ. The V end lost 0 bases, the J end lost 1 base, and 21 bases lay between the germline ends. This CDR3 comprises 19 residues. The CDR3 bases are TGTGCCAGCAGCCAAGATAGGAACCGGGGCACAGACCGCCAAGAGACCCAGTACTTC. Translated: CASSQDRNRGTDRQETQYF.

The chain joins TRBV24-1 to TRBJ1-5; D is uncertain. Germline V gene data show CDR1 as KGHDR and CDR2 as SFDVKD. V lost 4 bases and J lost 2, with 8 bases in between. This CDR3 spans 14 amino acids. This chain's CDR3 is CATSEHGGNQPQHF. The CDR3 DNA reads TGTGCCACCAGTGAACACGGGGGCAATCAGCCCCAGCATTTT.